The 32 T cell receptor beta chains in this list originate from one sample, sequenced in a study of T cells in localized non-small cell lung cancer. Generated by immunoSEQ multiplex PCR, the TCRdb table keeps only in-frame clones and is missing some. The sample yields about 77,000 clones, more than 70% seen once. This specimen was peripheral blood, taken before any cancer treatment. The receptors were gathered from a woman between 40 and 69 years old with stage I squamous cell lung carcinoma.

The CDR3 region has the DNA TGTGCCAGCAGTGATTCATCAACAGGGAGCAGGAATCTCAATGAGCAGTTCTTC. The encoded protein is CASSDSSTGSRNLNEQFF. V gene TRBV2 combines with J gene TRBJ2-1, with a weak D call TRBD1 (6 bases). Trimming shortened V by 3 bases and J by 6 bases, and 24 bases separated the two germline ends. This CDR3 contains 18 residues. The germline V gene encodes CDR1 SNHLY and CDR2 FYNNEI.

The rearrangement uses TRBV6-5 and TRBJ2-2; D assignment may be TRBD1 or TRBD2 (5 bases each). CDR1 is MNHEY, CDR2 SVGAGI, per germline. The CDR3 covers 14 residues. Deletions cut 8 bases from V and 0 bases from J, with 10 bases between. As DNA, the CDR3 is TGTGCCAGCCGGGGCTCTTCGAACACCGGGGAGCTGTTTTTT. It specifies CASRGSSNTGELFF.

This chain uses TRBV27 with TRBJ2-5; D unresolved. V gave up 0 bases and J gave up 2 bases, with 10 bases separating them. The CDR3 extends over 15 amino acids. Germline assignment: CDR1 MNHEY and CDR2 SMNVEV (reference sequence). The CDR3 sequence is CASSLSRLAQETQYF. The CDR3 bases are TGTGCCAGCAGTTTATCTAGGCTGGCACAAGAGACCCAGTACTTC.

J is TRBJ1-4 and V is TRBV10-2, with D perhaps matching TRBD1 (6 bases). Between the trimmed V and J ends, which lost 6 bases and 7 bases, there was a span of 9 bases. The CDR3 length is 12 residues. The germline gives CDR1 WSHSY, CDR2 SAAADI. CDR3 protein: CASRGAGEKLFF. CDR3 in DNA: TGCGCCAGCAGGGGGGCAGGTGAAAAACTGTTTTTT.

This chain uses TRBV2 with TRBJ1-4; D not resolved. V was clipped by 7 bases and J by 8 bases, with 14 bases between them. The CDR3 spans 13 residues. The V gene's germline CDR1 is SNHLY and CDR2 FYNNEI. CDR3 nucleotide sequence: TGTGCCAGCAACGGGGAGAGGTGGGAAAAACTGTTTTTT. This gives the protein CASNGERWEKLFF.

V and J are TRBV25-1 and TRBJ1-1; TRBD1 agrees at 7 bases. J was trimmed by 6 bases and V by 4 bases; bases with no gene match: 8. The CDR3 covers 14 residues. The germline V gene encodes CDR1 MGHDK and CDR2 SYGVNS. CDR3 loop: CASSANRGGAEAFF. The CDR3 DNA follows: TGTGCCAGCAGTGCCAACAGGGGAGGCGCTGAAGCTTTCTTT.

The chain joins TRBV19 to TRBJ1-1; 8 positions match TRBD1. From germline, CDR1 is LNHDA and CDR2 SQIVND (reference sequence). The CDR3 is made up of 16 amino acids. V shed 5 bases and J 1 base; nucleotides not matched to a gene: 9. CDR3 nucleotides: TGTGCCAGTAGTCAGAACAGGGGGGGCAAGAACACTGAAGCTTTCTTT. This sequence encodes CASSQNRGGKNTEAFF.

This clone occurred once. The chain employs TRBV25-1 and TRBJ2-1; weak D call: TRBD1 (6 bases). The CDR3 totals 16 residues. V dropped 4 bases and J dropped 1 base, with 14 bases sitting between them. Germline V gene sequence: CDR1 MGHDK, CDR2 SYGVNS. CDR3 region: CASSGSGTSSYNEQFF. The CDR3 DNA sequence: TGTGCCAGCAGTGGGTCCGGGACAAGTTCCTACAATGAGCAGTTCTTC.

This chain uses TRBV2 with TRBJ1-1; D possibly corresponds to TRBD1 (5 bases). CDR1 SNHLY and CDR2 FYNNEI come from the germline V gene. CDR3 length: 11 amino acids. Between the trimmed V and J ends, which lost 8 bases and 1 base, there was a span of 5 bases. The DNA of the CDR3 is TGTGCCAGCGGGGGGAACACTGAAGCTTTCTTT. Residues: CASGGNTEAFF.

Here the CDR3 DNA reads TGTGCCAGTAGTGATGGGGGATCACCCTACAATGAGCAGTTCTTC. Protein: CASSDGGSPYNEQFF. This chain links TRBV19 with TRBJ2-1; D may be TRBD1 or TRBD2 (5 bases each). This CDR3 comprises 15 residues. From germline, CDR1 is LNHDA and CDR2 SQIVND (reference sequence). Trimming removed 5 bases from V and 2 bases from J, with 13 bases in between.

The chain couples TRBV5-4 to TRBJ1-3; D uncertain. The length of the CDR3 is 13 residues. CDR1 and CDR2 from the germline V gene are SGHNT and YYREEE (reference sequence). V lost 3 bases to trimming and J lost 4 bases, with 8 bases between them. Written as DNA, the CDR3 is TGTGCCAGCAGCTCCGACTTGGGAAACACCATATATTTT. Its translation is CASSSDLGNTIYF.

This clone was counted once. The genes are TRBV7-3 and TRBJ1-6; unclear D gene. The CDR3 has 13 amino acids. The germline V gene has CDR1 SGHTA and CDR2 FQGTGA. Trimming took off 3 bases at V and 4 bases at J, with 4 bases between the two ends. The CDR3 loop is CASSFGYNSPLHF. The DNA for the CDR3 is TGTGCCAGCAGCTTCGGGTATAATTCACCCCTCCACTTT.

The CDR3 is CASSEQGSHGYTF. CDR3 bases: TGTGCCAGCAGTGAACAGGGGAGCCATGGCTACACCTTC. This rearrangement joins TRBV6-1 to TRBJ1-2, with D possibly matching TRBD1 (6 bases). This CDR3 is built from 13 residues. Germline CDR1 is MNHNS and CDR2 is SASEGT. Trimming shortened V by 2 bases and J by 6 bases, and 10 bases separated the two germline ends.

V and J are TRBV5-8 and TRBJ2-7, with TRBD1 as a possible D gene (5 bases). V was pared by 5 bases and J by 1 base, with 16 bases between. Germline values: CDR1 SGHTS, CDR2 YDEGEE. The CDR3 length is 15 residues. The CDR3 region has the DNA TGTGCCAGCAGGAGGACCCCACAGGTATCCTACGAGCAGTACTTC. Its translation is CASRRTPQVSYEQYF.

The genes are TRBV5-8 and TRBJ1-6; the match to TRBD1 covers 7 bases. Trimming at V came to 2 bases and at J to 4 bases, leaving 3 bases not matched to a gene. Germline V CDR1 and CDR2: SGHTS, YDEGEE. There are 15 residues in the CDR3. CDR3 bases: TGTGCCAGCAGCTTCGCGGGACAGTATAATTCACCCCTCCACTTT. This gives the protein CASSFAGQYNSPLHF. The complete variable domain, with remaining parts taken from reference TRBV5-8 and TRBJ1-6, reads EAGVTQSPTHLIKTRGQQATLRCSPISGHTSVYWYQQALGLGLQFLLWYDEGEERNRGNFPPRFSGRQFPNYSSELNVNALELEDSALYLCASSFAGQYNSPLHFGNGTRLTVT.

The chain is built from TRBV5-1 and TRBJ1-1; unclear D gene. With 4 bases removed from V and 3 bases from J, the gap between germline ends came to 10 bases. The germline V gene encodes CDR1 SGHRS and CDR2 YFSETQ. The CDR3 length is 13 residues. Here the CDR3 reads CASSDSRDTEAFF. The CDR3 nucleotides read TGCGCCAGCAGCGACTCTAGGGACACTGAAGCTTTCTTT.

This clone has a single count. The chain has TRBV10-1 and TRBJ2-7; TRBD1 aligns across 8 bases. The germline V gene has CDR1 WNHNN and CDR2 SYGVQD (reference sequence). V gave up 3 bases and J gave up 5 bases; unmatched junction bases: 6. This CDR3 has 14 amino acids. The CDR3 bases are TGCGCCAGCAGTGAAGGGGCAGGGGGCCACGAGCAGTACTTC. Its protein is CASSEGAGGHEQYF.

The CDR3 sequence: CASSLDLGETQYF. CDR3 DNA sequence: TGTGCCAGCAGCTTAGATCTGGGGGAGACCCAGTACTTC. This chain links TRBV11-3 with TRBJ2-5, with unresolved D. Germline CDR1 SGHNT, CDR2 YENEEA. Between the trimmed V and J ends, which lost 0 bases and 5 bases, there was a span of 7 bases. The CDR3 length is 13 residues.

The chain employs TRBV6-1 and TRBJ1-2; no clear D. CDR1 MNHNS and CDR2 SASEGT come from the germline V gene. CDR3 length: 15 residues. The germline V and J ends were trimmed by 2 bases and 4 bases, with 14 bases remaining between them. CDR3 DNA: TGTGCCAGCAGTGAAACTAAACGCCCAGTCTATGGCTACACCTTC. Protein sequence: CASSETKRPVYGYTF.

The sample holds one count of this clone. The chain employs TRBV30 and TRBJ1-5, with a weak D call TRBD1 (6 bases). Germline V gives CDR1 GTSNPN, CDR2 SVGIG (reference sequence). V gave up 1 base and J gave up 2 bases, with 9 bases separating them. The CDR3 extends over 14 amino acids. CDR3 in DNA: TGTGCCTGGAGTGGGGGGGCCGGCAATCAGCCCCAGCATTTT. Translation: CAWSGGAGNQPQHF.

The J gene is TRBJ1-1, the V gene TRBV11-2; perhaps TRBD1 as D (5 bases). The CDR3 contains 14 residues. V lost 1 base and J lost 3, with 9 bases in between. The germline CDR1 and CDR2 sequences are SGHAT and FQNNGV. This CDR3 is CASSLGGADTEAFF. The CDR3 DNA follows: TGTGCCAGCAGCTTAGGGGGCGCGGACACTGAAGCTTTCTTT.

The CDR3 nucleotides are TGTGCCAGTCGGTGGGGGACAGGGAACACTGAAGCTTTCTTT. This codes for CASRWGTGNTEAFF. The chain links TRBV6-5 to TRBJ1-1; 8 nucleotides line up with TRBD1. The CDR3 is made up of 14 amino acids. Germline V gene lookup returns CDR1 MNHEY and CDR2 SVGAGI. V shed 9 bases and J 1 base; nucleotides not matched to a gene: 7.

In DNA, the CDR3 is TGTGCCAGCAGTCCCGACAGACTGGGCTACACCTTC. It is translated as CASSPDRLGYTF. The V call is TRBV6-5, the J call TRBJ1-2; perhaps TRBD1 as D (5 bases). This CDR3 is 12 amino acids long. V gave up 5 bases and J gave up 8 bases, with 12 bases separating them. Germline-derived CDR1 and CDR2 are MNHEY and SVGAGI.

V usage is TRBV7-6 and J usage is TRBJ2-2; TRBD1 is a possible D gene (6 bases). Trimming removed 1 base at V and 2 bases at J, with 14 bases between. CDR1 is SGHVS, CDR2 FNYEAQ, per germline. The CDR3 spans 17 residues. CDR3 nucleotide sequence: TGTGCCAGCAGCTTAGTCCCCCGGGACAAAAACACCGGGGAGCTGTTTTTT. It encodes CASSLVPRDKNTGELFF.

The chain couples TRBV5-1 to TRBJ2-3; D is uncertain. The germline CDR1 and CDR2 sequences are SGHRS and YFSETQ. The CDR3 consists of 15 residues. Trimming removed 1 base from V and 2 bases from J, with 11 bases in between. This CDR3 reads CASSLSTVTTDTQYF. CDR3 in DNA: TGCGCCAGCAGCTTGAGTACAGTAACCACAGATACGCAGTATTTT.

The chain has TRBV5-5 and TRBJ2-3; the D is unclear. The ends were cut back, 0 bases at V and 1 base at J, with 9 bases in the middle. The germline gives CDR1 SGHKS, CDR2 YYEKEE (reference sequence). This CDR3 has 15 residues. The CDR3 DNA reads TGTGCCAGCAGCTTGGTGGGTCGGGGCACAGATACGCAGTATTTT. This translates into CASSLVGRGTDTQYF.

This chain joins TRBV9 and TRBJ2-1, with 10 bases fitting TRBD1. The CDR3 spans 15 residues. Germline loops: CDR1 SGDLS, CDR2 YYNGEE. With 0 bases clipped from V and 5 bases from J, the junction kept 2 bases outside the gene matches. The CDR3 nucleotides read TGTGCCAGCAGCGTAGTGGGGACAGGGGACAATGAGCAGTTCTTC. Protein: CASSVVGTGDNEQFF.

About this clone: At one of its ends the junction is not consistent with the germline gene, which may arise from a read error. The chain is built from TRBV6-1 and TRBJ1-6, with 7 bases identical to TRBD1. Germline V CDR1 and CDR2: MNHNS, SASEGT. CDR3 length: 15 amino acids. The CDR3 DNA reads TGTGCCAGCAGCGAAGCGACAGGGATGCGCTCACCCCTCCACTTT. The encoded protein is CASSEATGMRSPLHF.

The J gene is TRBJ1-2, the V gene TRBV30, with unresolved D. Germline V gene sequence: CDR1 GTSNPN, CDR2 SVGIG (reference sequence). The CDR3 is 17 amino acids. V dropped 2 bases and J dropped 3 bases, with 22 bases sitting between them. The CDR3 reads CAWSRLKGPAVDYGYTF. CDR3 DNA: TGTGCCTGGAGTAGACTAAAGGGTCCCGCGGTGGACTATGGCTACACCTTC.

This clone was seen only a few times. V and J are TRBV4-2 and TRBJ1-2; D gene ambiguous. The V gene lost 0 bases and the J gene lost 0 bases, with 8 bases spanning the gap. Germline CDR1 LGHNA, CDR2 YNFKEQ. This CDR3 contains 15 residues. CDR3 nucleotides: TGTGCCAGCAGCCAAGAACCCAATGCTAACTATGGCTACACCTTC. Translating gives CASSQEPNANYGYTF.

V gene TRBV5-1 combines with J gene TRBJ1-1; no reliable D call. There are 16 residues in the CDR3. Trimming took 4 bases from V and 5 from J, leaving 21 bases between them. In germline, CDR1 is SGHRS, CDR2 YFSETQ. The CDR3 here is CASSQGGISRATEAFF. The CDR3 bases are TGCGCCAGCAGCCAAGGAGGGATAAGTAGAGCAACTGAAGCTTTCTTT.

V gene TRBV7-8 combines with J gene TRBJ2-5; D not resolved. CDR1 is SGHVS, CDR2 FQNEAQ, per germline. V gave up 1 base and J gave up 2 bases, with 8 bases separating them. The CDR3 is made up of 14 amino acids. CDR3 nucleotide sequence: TGTGCCAGCAGCTTAGACAATATACAAGAGACCCAGTACTTC. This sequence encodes CASSLDNIQETQYF. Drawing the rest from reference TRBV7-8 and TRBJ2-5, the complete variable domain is GAGVSQSPRYKVAKRGQDVALRCDPISGHVSLFWYQQALGQGPEFLTYFQNEAQLDKSGLPSDRFFAERPEGSVSTLKIQRTQQEDSAVYLCASSLDNIQETQYFGPGTRLLVL.